These 18 T cell receptor beta chains originate from one sample sequenced in a study of post-analysis software for immune sequencing data. Sequencing libraries made from TCR beta cDNA carried unique molecular identifiers. TCRdb re-derived calls from the PCR reads in MiXCR, one entry per CDR3 protein. The sample contains around 160,000 distinct CDR3 sequences, roughly 40% of which appear only once. The sequencing here drew on blood, taken after autologous hematopoietic stem cell transplantation. The origin of the receptors is a girl aged 10-17 years with multiple sclerosis.

The chain combines TRBV12-3 or TRBV12-4 with TRBJ2-3; tentatively, D is TRBD1 (5 bases). The V end lost 6 bases, the J end lost 13 bases, and 20 bases lay between the germline ends. The CDR3 is 13 residues long. The CDR3 coding sequence is TGTGCCAGCAGCAGGGTCATCGCAGATGCGGAGTATTTT. Its translation: CASSRVIADAEYF.

The rearrangement links TRBV20-1 to TRBJ1-5; D unclear. Germline V CDR1 and CDR2: DFQATT, SNEGSKA (reference sequence). The CDR3 loop spans 12 amino acids. V was trimmed by 6 bases and J by 3 bases, leaving 9 bases between them. The CDR3, as DNA: TGCAGTGCCGCCGGGTCCAATCAGCCCCAGCATTTT. Its translation is CSAAGSNQPQHF.

There are a few counts of this clonotype. The chain links TRBV20-1 to TRBJ2-3; the match to TRBD2 covers 13 bases. Germline CDR1 DFQATT, CDR2 SNEGSKA (reference sequence). V shed 5 bases and J 5 bases; nucleotides not matched to a gene: 10. CDR3 length: 16 residues. CDR3 protein: CSASQLAGGYKDTQYF. The CDR3 bases are TGCAGTGCTTCGCAACTAGCGGGAGGGTATAAAGATACGCAGTATTTT.

For this clonotype: Just one base apart from a much larger clone, this may be a read error. The chain has TRBV29-1 and TRBJ2-1; D is undetermined. The DNA end lines up better with TRBJ2-7; the J call may be wrong. CDR1 SQVTM and CDR2 ANQGSEA come from the germline V gene. The CDR3 has 14 residues. CDR3 sequence: CSVETSSSYNEQYF. The CDR3 DNA is TGCAGCGTGGAGACTTCGAGCTCCTACAATGAGCAGTACTTC.

The chain recombines TRBV29-1 with TRBJ2-1, with D unclear. CDR1 is SQVTM, CDR2 ANQGSEA, per germline. V was shortened by 0 bases and J by 6 bases, with 9 bases between the two germline ends. This CDR3 contains 13 residues. The DNA for the CDR3 is TGCAGCGTTGAAGAAGTCATCGCCAATGAGCAGTTCTTC. Translation gives CSVEEVIANEQFF.

This clonotype was seen only a few times. V is TRBV7-9 and J is TRBJ2-1, with TRBD2 matching 7 bases. The CDR3 runs to 18 residues. The V gene end was trimmed by 0 bases and the J gene end by 6 bases; junction bases not matched to a gene: 14. From germline, CDR1 is SEHNR and CDR2 FQNEAQ (reference sequence). Here the CDR3 reads CASSLADGGRELANEQFF. CDR3 in DNA: TGTGCCAGCAGCTTAGCGGACGGAGGGCGGGAGCTGGCCAATGAGCAGTTCTTC.

The V and J genes are TRBV12-3 or TRBV12-4 and TRBJ2-7; 12 bases match TRBD2. Trimming took 3 bases from V and 5 from J; bases not matched to a gene: 5. This CDR3 region has 15 residues. The chain's CDR3 is CASSFGLAGIDEQYF. In DNA form, the CDR3 reads TGTGCCAGCAGTTTTGGACTAGCGGGAATCGACGAGCAGTACTTC.

V and J are TRBV5-1 and TRBJ2-5, with TRBD1 identical over 8 bases. Germline trimming cut 0 bases from V and 5 bases from J; bases unmatched to any gene: 3. CDR1 SGHRS and CDR2 YFSETQ come from the germline V gene. The CDR3 consists of 14 residues. Here the CDR3 DNA reads TGCGCCAGCAGCTTGGACAACAGGGGGGAGACCCAGTACTTC. Its protein is CASSLDNRGETQYF.

This clonotype appeared a few times. This may arise from a read error, as a much more abundant clone is one base away. The chain carries TRBV3-1 and TRBJ2-6; TRBD1 or TRBD2 may be the D gene (5 bases each). Germline V gene lookup returns CDR1 LGHDT and CDR2 YNNKEL (reference sequence). This CDR3 region has 17 residues. This CDR3 is CASSHWAGLSGANVRTF. In DNA, the CDR3 is TGTGCCAGCAGCCATTGGGCAGGACTCTCTGGGGCCAACGTCCGGACTTTC.

The V and J genes are TRBV4-3 and TRBJ2-3; D possibly corresponds to TRBD2 (6 bases). Germline V gene data show CDR1 as LGHNA and CDR2 as YSLEER. The CDR3 has 16 residues. V was trimmed by 1 base and J by 1 base, leaving 12 bases between them. The CDR3 reads CASSQGGAGRTDTQYF. The CDR3 coding sequence is TGCGCCAGCAGCCAAGGCGGAGCGGGCCGCACAGATACGCAGTATTTT.

This clonotype has just a few counts. This rearrangement joins TRBV20-1 to TRBJ2-7, with 7 positions matching TRBD2. Germline assignment: CDR1 DFQATT and CDR2 SNEGSKA (reference sequence). The CDR3 has 11 residues. J lost 7 bases, V lost 4 bases, and 4 bases had no gene match. CDR3 DNA: TGCAGTGCTACCCGGGGGGAGGAGCAGTACTTC. Its translation is CSATRGEEQYF.

The J gene is TRBJ2-3, the V gene TRBV15; a weak D match, TRBD2 (5 bases). Germline V gene sequence: CDR1 LNHNV, CDR2 YYDKDF (reference sequence). The CDR3 is made up of 16 amino acids. The ends were cut back, 8 bases at V and 6 bases at J, with 24 bases in the middle. CDR3 sequence reads: CATGTPILGSTDTQYF. CDR3 in DNA: TGTGCCACCGGCACCCCCATCTTGGGGAGTACGGATACGCAGTATTTT.

This chain uses TRBV14 with TRBJ1-2; possibly TRBD1 for D (5 bases). Germline values: CDR1 SGHDN, CDR2 FVKESK. The CDR3 is made up of 15 amino acids. V was cut by 0 bases and J by 4 bases, with 12 bases left in between. The CDR3 sequence: CASSQDGGAGYGYTF. The CDR3 DNA reads as TGTGCCAGCAGCCAAGATGGCGGGGCCGGCTATGGCTACACCTTC. Based on the CDR3 plus reference TRBV14 and TRBJ1-2, the full variable domain is EAGVTQFPSHSVIEKGQTVTLRCDPISGHDNLYWYRRVMGKEIKFLLHFVKESKQDESGMPNNRFLAERTGGTYSTLKVQPAELEDSGVYFCASSQDGGAGYGYTFGSGTRLTVV.

This clonotype was seen a handful of times. The chain uses TRBV5-6 and TRBJ2-5; TRBD2 matches 8 bases. Trimming cost V 2 bases and J 4 bases; bases outside gene matches: 10. The CDR3 consists of 16 residues. In germline, CDR1 is SGHDT, CDR2 YYEEEE. The CDR3 sequence is CASSFGSGIRSETQYF. In DNA, the CDR3 is TGTGCCAGCAGCTTTGGTAGCGGGATTAGGTCAGAGACCCAGTACTTC.

This clonotype has a count of ten or more. For the CDR3, the DNA is TGTGCCAGCAGCCCCGGCGGCGGGACAAAAAATGAAAAACTGTTTTTT. It yields the protein CASSPGGGTKNEKLFF. The genes are TRBV7-2 and TRBJ1-4; maybe TRBD1 (6 bases). CDR1 is SGHTA, CDR2 FQGNSA, per germline. CDR3 size: 16 residues. V shed 5 bases and J shed 5 bases, with 18 bases lying between them.

This clonotype was counted between two and nine times. The rearrangement uses TRBV7-3 and TRBJ2-7, with 8 bases fitting TRBD2. V gave up 5 bases and J gave up 3 bases; unmatched junction bases: 9. This CDR3 has 15 amino acids. Germline lookup yields CDR1 SGHTA and CDR2 FQGTGA. The CDR3 loop is CASSPAGGPDYEQYF. CDR3 nucleotide sequence: TGTGCCAGCAGCCCGGCGGGAGGTCCAGACTACGAGCAGTACTTC.

This clonotype was picked up a small number of times. The chain uses TRBV12-3 or TRBV12-4 and TRBJ1-1; TRBD1 might be the D (6 bases). V was shortened by 4 bases and J by 5 bases, with 8 bases between the two germline ends. The CDR3 has 12 amino acids. DNA of the CDR3: TGTGCCAGCAGTTCGGGGGCGACTGAAGCTTTCTTT. Translated, it gives CASSSGATEAFF.

On this clonotype: Since a much larger clone is just one base distant, this may be a read error. The genes are TRBV29-1 and TRBJ2-1; 10 positions agree with TRBD1. The end of the DNA fits TRBJ2-7 better, so the J call may be wrong. The length of the CDR3 is 15 residues. CDR1 and CDR2 from the germline V gene are SQVTM and ANQGSEA. CDR3 DNA sequence: TGCAGCGTTGAAGAGACAGGGGGCAAGTACAATGAGCAGTACTTC. It codes for CSVEETGGKYNEQYF.